This T cell receptor (beta chain) originates from a study of graft-versus-host responses after intestinal transplantation. Study-level background: Multivisceral, liver-intestinal, or isolated intestinal transplants were given to recipients. Anti-thymocyte globulin induction preceded approximately three years of tacrolimus and steroid maintenance in all recipients. The study's findings and limits: Elevated graft-versus-host to host-versus-graft clonal ratios in allografts were recorded for patients with graft-donor T cell macrochimerism.

To note about this clone: Its antigen is not identified.

The CDR3 totals 12 residues. Between the trimmed V and J ends, which lost 7 bases and 10 bases, there was a span of 16 bases. Per germline, CDR1 MNHEY and CDR2 SVGAGI. Assay: immunoSEQ multiplex PCR; the TCRdb copy retains only in-frame clones and omits some. The sample shows roughly 77,000 clones, more than 70% of them seen only once. The chain employs TRBV6-5 and TRBJ1-1, with D tentatively TRBD1 (6 bases). The receptor comes from a human donor who received an intestinal transplant. This specimen was unstimulated CD8+ T cells sorted from spleen or lymph node cells, taken before intestinal transplant. CDR3 amino acids: CASNVGGRGAFF. CDR3 DNA: TGTGCCAGCAATGTCGGGGGGCGCGGAGCTTTCTTT.